The 24 T cell receptor beta chains given below trace back to one sample, sequenced in a study of blood T cells in healthy people across ages. Primers used in a second PCR of roughly 6 to 12 cycles were a sample-barcoded 5' primer and a J-beta primer mix. TCRdb re-called the 5' RACE reads through MiXCR, storing one row per CDR3 protein. The repertoire holds about 970,000 distinct CDR3 sequences, with approximately 50% as singletons. Sequenced material: blood. The receptors shown here come from a woman aged 60-75 years in good health.

The chain couples TRBV7-9 to TRBJ2-1; 8 nucleotides align to TRBD2. V gave up 7 bases and J gave up 6 bases; unmatched junction bases: 11. Germline V gene lookup returns CDR1 SEHNR and CDR2 FQNEAQ (reference sequence). The CDR3 spans 15 residues. The DNA for the CDR3 is TGTGCCAGCACCTCGACTAGCGCTTTCAGCAATGAGCAGTTCTTC. Its translation: CASTSTSAFSNEQFF. Full variable domain (missing parts from reference TRBV7-9 and TRBJ2-1): DTGVSQNPRHKITKRGQNVTFRCDPISEHNRLYWYRQTLGQGPEFLTYFQNEAQLEKSRLLSDRFSAERPKGSFSTLEIQRTEQGDSAMYLCASTSTSAFSNEQFFGPGTRLTVL.

The chain joins TRBV6-2 or TRBV6-3 to TRBJ2-7; D possibly corresponds to TRBD2 (5 bases). Trimming pared 8 bases from V and 0 bases from J, leaving 14 bases between. The CDR3 has 14 amino acids. CDR1 and CDR2 from the germline V gene are MNHEY and SVGEGT. The chain's CDR3 is CASPTGAVSYEQYF. The CDR3, as DNA: TGTGCCAGCCCCACCGGAGCGGTCTCCTACGAGCAGTACTTC.

The chain links TRBV5-1 to TRBJ2-1, with D possibly matching TRBD1 (6 bases). CDR1 is SGHRS, CDR2 YFSETQ, per germline. Trimming stripped 4 bases from V and 5 bases from J, with 13 bases between. This CDR3 has 14 residues. The CDR3 spells CASSQGTANNEQFF. CDR3 DNA: TGCGCCAGCAGCCAGGGGACGGCTAACAATGAGCAGTTCTTC.

The chain recombines TRBV5-6 with TRBJ2-1; 9 nucleotides match TRBD1. Germline CDR1 reads SGHDT; CDR2 reads YYEEEE. The V and J ends lost 4 bases and 6 bases, in that order; junction bases with no gene match: 17. The CDR3 covers 18 residues. Here the CDR3 reads CASSPGTGLPQALNEQFF. The CDR3 DNA is TGTGCCAGCAGCCCCGGGACAGGGCTGCCCCAAGCCCTCAATGAGCAGTTCTTC. Based on the CDR3 plus reference TRBV5-6 and TRBJ2-1, the full variable domain is DAGVTQSPTHLIKTRGQQVTLRCSPKSGHDTVSWYQQALGQGPQFIFQYYEEEERQRGNFPDRFSGHQFPNYSSELNVNALLLGDSALYLCASSPGTGLPQALNEQFFGPGTRLTVL.

The genes are TRBV6-1 and TRBJ1-2; D gene uncertain. Between the trimmed V and J ends, which lost 4 bases and 3 bases, there was a span of 18 bases. The CDR3 is 16 amino acids. CDR1 is MNHNS and CDR2 is SASEGT in the germline V gene. CDR3 loop: CASSGSGPTVHYGYTF. The DNA for the CDR3 is TGTGCCAGCAGTGGAAGTGGCCCCACAGTGCACTATGGCTACACCTTC.

This chain joins TRBV27 and TRBJ2-1, with D perhaps TRBD1 or TRBD2 (5 bases each). The germline CDR1 and CDR2 sequences are MNHEY and SMNVEV (reference sequence). The CDR3 is 15 amino acids. V lost 6 bases, J lost 6 bases, and 18 bases lay in between. The CDR3 protein is CASSPLGSGRNEQFF. The DNA of the CDR3 is TGTGCCAGCAGCCCGTTAGGGTCGGGGCGCAATGAGCAGTTCTTC.

This chain joins TRBV28 and TRBJ1-2, with D possibly being TRBD1 (5 bases). Germline-derived CDR1 and CDR2 are MDHEN and SYDVKM. This CDR3 contains 12 residues. V shed 6 bases and J shed 5 bases, with 10 bases lying between them. Here the CDR3 reads CASSGGRYGYTF. CDR3 sequence (DNA): TGTGCCAGCAGCGGGGGGAGGTATGGCTACACCTTC.

V and J are TRBV30 and TRBJ1-5; TRBD1 is a possible D gene (5 bases). Trimming removed 1 base from V and 2 bases from J, with 6 bases in between. The germline gives CDR1 GTSNPN, CDR2 SVGIG (reference sequence). CDR3 length: 13 residues. CDR3 coding DNA: TGTGCCTGGAGTGGACAGCGCAATCAGCCCCAGCATTTT. Amino acids: CAWSGQRNQPQHF.

This clonotype has just a few counts. The rearrangement links TRBV28 to TRBJ2-6; D may be TRBD1 (6 bases). Per germline, CDR1 MDHEN and CDR2 SYDVKM. There are 15 residues in the CDR3. Trimming took off 5 bases at V and 2 bases at J, with 10 bases between the two ends. The CDR3 reads CASSRRGTGANVLTF. CDR3 DNA sequence: TGTGCCAGCAGTCGCAGGGGTACTGGGGCCAACGTCCTGACTTTC.

This clonotype showed up just a few times. The chain recombines TRBV7-9 with TRBJ2-7; TRBD1 matches 10 bases. The CDR3 runs to 12 residues. V gave up 7 bases and J gave up 4 bases; unmatched junction bases: 1. Germline values: CDR1 SEHNR, CDR2 FQNEAQ (reference sequence). CDR3 loop: CASTGQGYEQYF. The CDR3 DNA follows: TGTGCCAGCACGGGACAGGGGTACGAGCAGTACTTC.

The genes are TRBV10-3 and TRBJ2-5; D not certain. Germline assignment: CDR1 ENHRY and CDR2 SYGVKD. This CDR3 comprises 12 residues. V was cut by 8 bases and J by 2 bases, with 9 bases left in between. The CDR3 DNA reads TGTGCCATCTCCACAGAACAAGAGACCCAGTACTTC. The encoded protein is CAISTEQETQYF.

The genes are TRBV20-1 and TRBJ2-1; the D gene is possibly TRBD2 (5 bases). V was trimmed by 3 bases and J by 0 bases, leaving 24 bases between them. This CDR3 is 19 amino acids long. The germline V gene has CDR1 DFQATT and CDR2 SNEGSKA (reference sequence). CDR3 nucleotides: TGCAGTGCTAGGCAATATGATTTGGACTCTGTGAGCTCCTACAATGAGCAGTTCTTC. Translating it yields CSARQYDLDSVSSYNEQFF.

This chain connects TRBV4-1 to TRBJ2-1; TRBD1 matches at 9 bases. The CDR3 consists of 21 residues. Germline loops: CDR1 MGHRA, CDR2 YSYEKL. V lost 1 base and J lost 5; bases outside the gene matches: 21. Here the CDR3 DNA reads TGCGCCAGCAGCCAAGGTAACAGGGGGCGATTCGGCTCTTTCTCGCACAATGAGCAGTTCTTC. Translation: CASSQGNRGRFGSFSHNEQFF.

With respect to this clonotype: Given a much more abundant clone one base away, this may be a read error. The chain recombines TRBV9 with TRBJ2-7, with 12 bases matching TRBD2. Germline CDR1 reads SGDLS; CDR2 reads YYNGEE. Trimming cost V 6 bases and J 1 base; bases outside gene matches: 8. The CDR3 has 16 amino acids. The chain's CDR3 is CASNSPSGGVSYEQYF. The CDR3 bases are TGTGCCAGCAACTCCCCTAGCGGGGGGGTATCCTACGAGCAGTACTTC. Supplemented by reference TRBV9 and TRBJ2-7, the full variable domain reads DSGVTQTPKHLITATGQRVTLRCSPRSGDLSVYWYQQSLDQGLQFLIQYYNGEERAKGNILERFSAQQFPDLHSELNLSSLELGDSALYFCASNSPSGGVSYEQYFGPGTRLTVT.

The rearrangement uses TRBV25-1 and TRBJ2-4; a possible D gene is TRBD1 (6 bases). The J call is in doubt because the DNA end fits TRBJ2-5 better. This CDR3 region has 14 residues. Germline CDR1 and CDR2: MGHDK and SYGVNS. CDR3 residues: CASSDRGNQETQYF. CDR3 coding DNA: TGTGCCAGCAGTGACAGGGGAAACCAAGAGACCCAGTACTTC.

The CDR3 spells CASSLRWSVQETQYF. Written as DNA, the CDR3 is TGTGCCAGCAGCTTAAGGTGGAGCGTCCAAGAGACCCAGTACTTC. This chain joins TRBV7-2 and TRBJ2-5; unclear D gene. This CDR3 has 15 amino acids. V was cut by 2 bases and J by 1 base, with 11 bases left in between. The germline CDR1 and CDR2 sequences are SGHTA and FQGNSA. The complete variable domain, with remaining parts taken from reference TRBV7-2 and TRBJ2-5, reads GAGVSQSPSNKVTEKGKDVELRCDPISGHTALYWYRQSLGQGLEFLIYFQGNSAPDKSGLPSDRFSAERTGGSVSTLTIQRTQQEDSAVYLCASSLRWSVQETQYFGPGTRLLVL.

CDR3 amino acids: CASSRGRAGVDEQFF. CDR3 DNA: TGTGCCAGCAGCCGCGGGCGAGCGGGAGTCGATGAGCAGTTCTTC. The chain combines TRBV7-9 with TRBJ2-1, with 8 bases lining up with TRBD2. From germline, CDR1 is SEHNR and CDR2 FQNEAQ (reference sequence). V lost 5 bases, J lost 8 bases, and 11 bases stayed unmatched. There are 15 residues in the CDR3.

This clonotype was recorded many times. The chain recombines TRBV29-1 with TRBJ2-7, with 10 bases aligning to TRBD1. Trimming at V came to 6 bases and at J to 6 bases, leaving 5 bases not matched to a gene. The CDR3 loop spans 12 amino acids. Per the germline V gene, CDR1 is SQVTM and CDR2 is ANQGSEA. The CDR3 protein is CSVPGQGCEQYF. The CDR3 nucleotides read TGCAGCGTGCCGGGACAGGGGTGCGAGCAGTACTTC.

The chain joins TRBV10-3 to TRBJ2-3, with 7 bases identical to TRBD1. The CDR3 is made up of 14 amino acids. V was clipped by 0 bases and J by 5 bases; unmatched bases: 2. The V gene's germline CDR1 is ENHRY and CDR2 SYGVKD. In DNA form, the CDR3 reads TGTGCCATCAGTGAGTCGAACAGGGGAGATACGCAGTATTTT. Amino acids: CAISESNRGDTQYF.

This chain connects TRBV4-1 to TRBJ1-1, with TRBD1 matching 8 bases. Germline CDR1 is MGHRA and CDR2 is YSYEKL. The CDR3 extends over 17 amino acids. V gave up 3 bases and J gave up 6 bases; unmatched junction bases: 15. This chain's CDR3 is CASSQTRTGNKWAEAFF. CDR3 sequence (DNA): TGCGCCAGCAGCCAGACCCGGACAGGGAATAAATGGGCTGAAGCTTTCTTT.

This clonotype occurred once. The chain recombines TRBV9 with TRBJ2-1; D gene ambiguous. Germline lookup yields CDR1 SGDLS and CDR2 YYNGEE. The V and J ends lost 2 bases and 5 bases respectively, with 14 bases between them. CDR3 size: 15 residues. CDR3 nucleotide sequence: TGTGCCAGCAGCGTTGGATTTAACTTAGACAATGAGCAGTTCTTC. Translation: CASSVGFNLDNEQFF.

With respect to this clonotype: A read error is possible here, since a much larger clone lies one base away. This likely comes from a read error, as the CDR3 has no conserved phenylalanine or tryptophan at its end. The rearrangement links TRBV29-1 to TRBJ2-7, with D perhaps TRBD2 (6 bases). This CDR3 comprises 13 residues. The germline V and J ends were trimmed by 8 bases and 1 base, with 15 bases remaining between them. The germline V gene has CDR1 SQVTM and CDR2 ANQGSEA. The CDR3: CSIHRLDSYEQYL. Here the CDR3 DNA reads TGCAGCATCCATCGACTAGATTCCTACGAGCAGTACTTA.

This rearrangement joins TRBV5-6 to TRBJ2-1; 8 bases map to TRBD1. Trimming took 5 bases from V and 2 from J; bases not matched to a gene: 6. The CDR3 sequence is 15 residues long. The V gene's germline CDR1 is SGHDT and CDR2 YYEEEE. The CDR3 DNA sequence: TGTGCCAGCAGGAGACAGGGGCTAACCTACAATGAGCAGTTCTTC. The encoded protein is CASRRQGLTYNEQFF.

V is TRBV7-2 and J is TRBJ2-1; 7 bases fit TRBD2. Trimming at V came to 4 bases and at J to 9 bases, leaving 9 bases not matched to a gene. This CDR3 region has 14 residues. Looked up from germline, CDR1 is SGHTA and CDR2 is FQGNSA. In DNA, the CDR3 is TGTGCCAGCAGCTCGAGCGGGATGGGTGGTGAGCAGTTCTTC. Its translation: CASSSSGMGGEQFF. The whole variable domain, remainder taken from reference TRBV7-2 and TRBJ2-1, is GAGVSQSPSNKVTEKGKDVELRCDPISGHTALYWYRQSLGQGLEFLIYFQGNSAPDKSGLPSDRFSAERTGGSVSTLTIQRTQQEDSAVYLCASSSSGMGGEQFFGPGTRLTVL.